These 13 T cell receptor beta chains originate from one sample sequenced in a study of T-cell memory formation after mild COVID-19. In TCRdb, the 5' RACE reads were re-called with MiXCR into one record per CDR3 protein. The data contain tens of thousands of distinct CDR3 sequences, 13% of them singletons. The sample comprised PBMCs or a T cell subset sorted from them (not recorded which). The receptor source for this set is an adult woman who had mild COVID-19 (a few samples of this study predate the infection). Cell type and time point are not known.

The J gene is TRBJ2-1, the V gene TRBV12-3 or TRBV12-4; D remains ambiguous. The CDR3 length is 15 residues. Trimming removed 1 base from V and 1 base from J, with 8 bases in between. This CDR3 is CASSLEADSYNEQFF. The CDR3 bases are TGTGCCAGCAGTTTAGAGGCGGATTCCTACAATGAGCAGTTCTTC.

This rearrangement joins TRBV4-2 to TRBJ2-7; D perhaps matches TRBD1 (5 bases). The germline gives CDR1 LGHNA, CDR2 YNFKEQ. The length of the CDR3 is 17 residues. V was cut by 0 bases and J by 3 bases, with 18 bases left in between. The CDR3 DNA sequence: TGTGCCAGCAGCCAAGATTTATCTACAGGTACCTACTACGAGCAGTACTTC. Protein product: CASSQDLSTGTYYEQYF.

In its sample, this clonotype was seen a few times. V usage is TRBV6-2 or TRBV6-3 and J usage is TRBJ1-2; D gene ambiguous. V was trimmed by 9 bases and J by 1 base, leaving 12 bases between them. CDR1 is MNHEY and CDR2 is SVGEGT in the germline V gene. This CDR3 comprises 13 residues. CDR3 coding DNA: TGTGCCAGTGCGAGGGTCCTTAACTATGGCTACACCTTC. This encodes CASARVLNYGYTF.

This clonotype was found a few times. The chain couples TRBV6-6 to TRBJ1-6; 9 nucleotides line up with TRBD1. Germline lookup yields CDR1 MNHNY and CDR2 SVGAGI (reference sequence). With 4 bases clipped from V and 9 bases from J, the junction kept 10 bases outside the gene matches. The CDR3 extends over 16 amino acids. In nucleotides, the CDR3 is TGTGCCAGCAGTTTGCCCCCGGGACAGGGAGGTTCACCCCTCCACTTT. Protein product: CASSLPPGQGGSPLHF.

This clonotype was seen a few times. The chain combines TRBV7-3 with TRBJ2-5, with 14 bases lining up with TRBD2. Trimming at V came to 2 bases and at J to 1 base, leaving 3 bases not matched to a gene. The CDR3 runs 17 residues. Germline lookup yields CDR1 SGHTA and CDR2 FQGTGA. The CDR3 sequence: CASSLGLAGGSQETQYF. The DNA for the CDR3 is TGTGCCAGCAGCTTAGGACTAGCGGGAGGTTCCCAAGAGACCCAGTACTTC.

This clonotype came up a few times. The CDR3 loop is CASSHDRQGPYEQYF. In DNA form, the CDR3 reads TGCGCCAGCAGCCACGATCGACAGGGCCCCTACGAGCAGTACTTC. J is TRBJ2-7 and V is TRBV4-3; 7 nucleotides match TRBD1. The CDR3 is made up of 15 amino acids. Losses at the gene ends were 3 bases for V and 2 bases for J; bases not matched to a gene: 7. From germline, CDR1 is LGHNA and CDR2 YSLEER.

The J gene is TRBJ2-7, the V gene TRBV27, with D perhaps being TRBD1 or TRBD2 (6 bases each). Germline CDR1 and CDR2: MNHEY and SMNVEV (reference sequence). V lost 10 bases, J lost 3 bases, and 19 bases lay in between. The CDR3 length is 14 residues. As DNA, the CDR3 is TGTGCCATCTCCCCCGGCGGGACAAGCTACGAGCAGTACTTC. Protein: CAISPGGTSYEQYF.

There are a few counts of this clonotype. The chain recombines TRBV7-9 with TRBJ2-3; D is uncertain. From germline, CDR1 is SEHNR and CDR2 FQNEAQ (reference sequence). The CDR3 is 12 residues long. V was trimmed by 2 bases and J by 4 bases, leaving 4 bases between them. The CDR3 loop reads CASSLIADTQYF. The CDR3 DNA reads TGTGCCAGCAGCTTAATCGCAGATACGCAGTATTTT. The whole variable domain, remainder taken from reference TRBV7-9 and TRBJ2-3, is DTGVSQNPRHKITKRGQNVTFRCDPISEHNRLYWYRQTLGQGPEFLTYFQNEAQLEKSRLLSDRFSAERPKGSFSTLEIQRTEQGDSAMYLCASSLIADTQYFGPGTRLTVL.

This clonotype has a handful of counts. This chain joins TRBV7-6 and TRBJ2-1; 8 bases fit TRBD2. The CDR3 runs 15 residues. J lost 6 bases, V lost 0 bases, and 4 bases had no gene match. In germline, CDR1 is SGHVS, CDR2 FNYEAQ. The CDR3 nucleotides are TGTGCCAGCAGCTTAGCGGGGACTAGTGTCAATGAGCAGTTCTTC. Encoded protein: CASSLAGTSVNEQFF.

This clonotype was seen a few times. This chain joins TRBV24-1 and TRBJ2-2; D unresolved. This CDR3 region has 15 residues. V gave up 4 bases and J gave up 4 bases, with 12 bases separating them. Germline CDR1 and CDR2: KGHDR and SFDVKD. The DNA of the CDR3 is TGTGCCACCAGTGACTGGAACTCCGTCACCGGGGAGCTGTTTTTT. This translates into CATSDWNSVTGELFF.

This clonotype came up many times. The rearrangement links TRBV6-4 to TRBJ2-3; possible D gene TRBD2, 7 bases. Germline CDR1 and CDR2: MRHNA and SNTAGT. CDR3 length: 14 amino acids. V lost 2 bases to trimming and J lost 2 bases, with 8 bases between them. CDR3 amino acids: CASSDGGATDTQYF. CDR3 bases: TGTGCCAGCAGTGACGGGGGGGCCACAGATACGCAGTATTTT.

The chain employs TRBV21-1 and TRBJ2-7; the listed D gene, TRBD2, was not tested against the DNA. TRBV21-1 is a pseudogene. The CDR3 is 17 residues long. CDR3 protein: CASSMTGRDLQSYEQYF. DNA for the CDR3: TGTGCCAGCAGCATGACAGGGAGGGACCTCCAGTCCTACGAGCAGTACTTC.

The chain recombines TRBV19 with TRBJ2-7, with a possible D match to TRBD1 (6 bases). The CDR3 extends over 12 amino acids. Trimming removed 5 bases at V and 7 bases at J, with 12 bases between. Germline lookup yields CDR1 LNHDA and CDR2 SQIVND (reference sequence). The CDR3 bases are TGTGCCAGTAGTTGGACAGCAGATGAGCAGTACTTC. Its protein product is CASSWTADEQYF.